The TCR beta chain under discussion was sequenced for a study of T cell changes during pregnancy in multiple sclerosis. The germline V gene has CDR1 SNHLY and CDR2 FYNNEI. V lost 8 bases and J 0 bases, leaving 10 bases between the germline ends. There are 13 residues in the CDR3. Method: immunoSEQ multiplex PCR; TCRdb's copy keeps in-frame clones and lacks some. The data show about 15,000 clones, around 86% seen once. The rearrangement links TRBV2 to TRBJ1-2, with D perhaps TRBD1 (6 bases). The sequences come from CD8+ T cells from peripheral blood mononuclear cells, collected in the first trimester of pregnancy. This clonotype was sampled from a female donor with multiple sclerosis, enrolled in a pregnancy study. The CDR3 spells CASWTDSNYGYTF. In DNA, the CDR3 is TGTGCCAGCTGGACAGATTCTAACTATGGCTACACCTTC.